These T cell receptor beta chains were read from a single sample in a study of blood T cells in healthy people across ages. TCRdb re-called the 5' RACE reads through MiXCR, storing one row per CDR3 protein. The repertoire includes fewer than 1,000,000 distinct CDR3 sequences, 40% to 50% of them detected once, and roughly a fifth sits in the top ten. The sequenced sample was blood. The receptors were gathered from a man aged 55 to 70 in good health. Both conserved end residues are part of each CDR3. A D gene is named only where the DNA matches it firmly. A row's size may be missing; if present it is once, few, many or a size class.

clone_size: .; cdr3_length: 18; v_call: TRBV4-1; d_call: TRBD2; j_call: TRBJ2-5; cdr3_nt: TGCGCCAGCAGCCAAGAGGGGGTATTAGCGGGGGACCAAGAGACCCAGTACTTC; cdr3_aa: CASSQEGVLAGDQETQYF
clone_size: .; cdr3_length: 13; v_call: TRBV15; d_call: .; j_call: TRBJ2-5; cdr3_nt: TGTGCCTCCAGCAGACTAGGTCAGGAGACCCAGTACTTC; cdr3_aa: CASSRLGQETQYF
clone_size: many; cdr3_length: 12; v_call: TRBV29-1; d_call: .; j_call: TRBJ2-3; cdr3_nt: TGCAGCTCCTCGACAGGAGCAGATACGCAGTATTTT; cdr3_aa: CSSSTGADTQYF
clone_size: .; cdr3_length: 15; v_call: TRBV5-1; d_call: .; j_call: TRBJ2-5; cdr3_nt: TGCGCCAGCAGCTTGGCCGGACCGCCGTCGGAGACCCAGTACTTC; cdr3_aa: CASSLAGPPSETQYF
clone_size: .; cdr3_length: 16; v_call: TRBV20-1; d_call: TRBD2; j_call: TRBJ2-3; cdr3_nt: TGCAGTGCTAGAGACTTAGCGGGGGCCCACACAGATACGCAGTATTTT; cdr3_aa: CSARDLAGAHTDTQYF
clone_size: few; cdr3_length: 15; v_call: TRBV6-2/TRBV6-3; d_call: TRBD1; j_call: TRBJ2-3; cdr3_nt: TGTGCCACCAATAGCGGGACAGGGGCAACAGATACGCAGTATTTT; cdr3_aa: CATNSGTGATDTQYF
clone_size: .; cdr3_length: 16; v_call: TRBV20-1; d_call: TRBD1; j_call: TRBJ1-6; cdr3_nt: TGCAGTTCCAGACCGGGACAGGGCTCCTATAATTCACCCCTCCACTTT; cdr3_aa: CSSRPGQGSYNSPLHF
clone_size: once; cdr3_length: 14; v_call: TRBV28; d_call: .; j_call: TRBJ2-1; cdr3_nt: TGTGCCAGCAGTCCCGGGACTGCACTCAATGAGCAGTTCTTC; cdr3_aa: CASSPGTALNEQFF
clone_size: few; cdr3_length: 15; v_call: TRBV5-1; d_call: TRBD2; j_call: TRBJ2-7; cdr3_nt: TGCGCCAGCAGGCGGGGACTAGTCAACTCCTACGAGCAGTACTTC; cdr3_aa: CASRRGLVNSYEQYF
clone_size: .; cdr3_length: 18; v_call: TRBV7-2; d_call: TRBD2; j_call: TRBJ2-7; cdr3_nt: TGTGCCAGCAGCTTAAGAGCCGGCACTAGCGGGAGCTCCTACGAGCAGTACTTC; cdr3_aa: CASSLRAGTSGSSYEQYF
clone_size: few; cdr3_length: 14; v_call: TRBV11-3; d_call: .; j_call: TRBJ2-5; cdr3_nt: TGTGCCAGCAGCTCCACAGGGAACCAAGAGACCCAGTACTTC; cdr3_aa: CASSSTGNQETQYF
clone_size: .; cdr3_length: 15; v_call: TRBV7-8; d_call: TRBD1; j_call: TRBJ1-2; cdr3_nt: TGTGCCAGCAGCCCGACAGGGGGTATCTATAAGGGCTACACCTTC; cdr3_aa: CASSPTGGIYKGYTF
clone_size: few; cdr3_length: 13; v_call: TRBV5-1; d_call: TRBD1; j_call: TRBJ2-7; cdr3_nt: TGCGCCAGCAGACCCGGGACAGGTCAACAGCAGTACTTC; cdr3_aa: CASRPGTGQQQYF
clone_size: many; cdr3_length: 16; v_call: TRBV28; d_call: TRBD1; j_call: TRBJ2-7; cdr3_nt: TGTGCCAGCAGCCCCTGGGGTCAGGGGGCCTCCTACGAGCAGTACTTC; cdr3_aa: CASSPWGQGASYEQYF
clone_size: few; cdr3_length: 15; v_call: TRBV6-2/TRBV6-3; d_call: TRBD1; j_call: TRBJ1-5; cdr3_nt: TGTGCCAGCAGTGCCGACAGGGAGAGCAATCAGCCCCAGCATTTT; cdr3_aa: CASSADRESNQPQHF
clone_size: .; cdr3_length: 14; v_call: TRBV11-2; d_call: .; j_call: TRBJ2-5; cdr3_nt: TGTGCCAGCAGCTTAAGTAGGCCAGGACAGACCCAGTACTTC; cdr3_aa: CASSLSRPGQTQYF
clone_size: few; cdr3_length: 13; v_call: TRBV5-8; d_call: .; j_call: TRBJ2-7; cdr3_nt: TGTGCCAGCAGCTTGTCAAGGGCTTCCGAGCAGTACTTC; cdr3_aa: CASSLSRASEQYF
clone_size: .; cdr3_length: 13; v_call: TRBV6-1; d_call: TRBD1; j_call: TRBJ2-7; cdr3_nt: TGTGCCAGTTCTCTACAGGGGGAGTACGAGCAGTACTTC; cdr3_aa: CASSLQGEYEQYF
clone_size: .; cdr3_length: 19; v_call: TRBV5-1; d_call: TRBD2; j_call: TRBJ2-7; cdr3_nt: TGCGCCAGCAGCTTGGCCTTGACTAGCGGGGTCACCAGCTCCTACGAGCAGTACTTC; cdr3_aa: CASSLALTSGVTSSYEQYF
clone_size: .; cdr3_length: 15; v_call: TRBV20-1; d_call: TRBD1; j_call: TRBJ1-1; cdr3_nt: TGCAGTGCCTCCCGGGACAGCCTGCGGGGCACTGAAGCTTTCTTT; cdr3_aa: CSASRDSLRGTEAFF
clone_size: few; cdr3_length: 16; v_call: TRBV20-1; d_call: TRBD2; j_call: TRBJ2-7; cdr3_nt: TGCAGTGCCACTAAGCGGCGGGGGGGCCTTTACAATGAGCAGTACTTC; cdr3_aa: CSATKRRGGLYNEQYF
clone_size: .; cdr3_length: 19; v_call: TRBV4-1; d_call: TRBD2; j_call: TRBJ2-4; cdr3_nt: TGCGCCAGCAGCCGTGGCTTATTAGGCCGGGAGGGCCTGGGGAACATTCAGTACTTC; cdr3_aa: CASSRGLLGREGLGNIQYF
clone_size: few; cdr3_length: 16; v_call: TRBV11-2; d_call: TRBD2; j_call: TRBJ2-5; cdr3_nt: TGTGCCAGCAGCTCAGGGGGACTAGCAGGCGAGGAGACCCAGTACTTC; cdr3_aa: CASSSGGLAGEETQYF
clone_size: .; cdr3_length: 15; v_call: TRBV10-3; d_call: .; j_call: TRBJ2-1; cdr3_nt: TGTGCCATCAGAGCGTGGGGGGATGGTTACAATGAGCAGTTCTTC; cdr3_aa: CAIRAWGDGYNEQFF
clone_size: few; cdr3_length: 16; v_call: TRBV4-1; d_call: TRBD1; j_call: TRBJ2-5; cdr3_nt: TGCGCCAGCAGCCAAGTATCAGGGGGCGCATTAGAGACCCAGTACTTC; cdr3_aa: CASSQVSGGALETQYF
clone_size: few; cdr3_length: 17; v_call: TRBV3-1; d_call: .; j_call: TRBJ2-7; cdr3_nt: TGTGCCAGCAGCCAAGTGGAGGGTCGCTTGGTAGTCTACGAGCAGTACTTC; cdr3_aa: CASSQVEGRLVVYEQYF
clone_size: .; cdr3_length: 13; v_call: TRBV19; d_call: .; j_call: TRBJ1-5; cdr3_nt: TGTGCCAGTAGTATTTTGGGGGATCAGCCCCAGCATTTT; cdr3_aa: CASSILGDQPQHF
clone_size: .; cdr3_length: 15; v_call: TRBV12-3/TRBV12-4; d_call: TRBD1; j_call: TRBJ2-7; cdr3_nt: TGTGCCAGCAGCCGGAAGGGGACAGATAGTTACGTGCAGTACTTC; cdr3_aa: CASSRKGTDSYVQYF
clone_size: .; cdr3_length: 15; v_call: TRBV5-5; d_call: TRBD1; j_call: TRBJ2-5; cdr3_nt: TGTGCCAGCAGCGGGGGACAGGGAAGGTATGAGACCCAGTACTTC; cdr3_aa: CASSGGQGRYETQYF
clone_size: .; cdr3_length: 13; v_call: TRBV7-2; d_call: .; j_call: TRBJ2-5; cdr3_nt: TGTACCAGCAGCGTCAGACAGGCAGAGACCCAGTACTTC; cdr3_aa: CTSSVRQAETQYF
clone_size: .; cdr3_length: 16; v_call: TRBV7-2; d_call: TRBD2; j_call: TRBJ2-3; cdr3_nt: TGTGCCAGCAGCTTAGGGGAGGGAGCAGTCACAGATACGCAGTATTTT; cdr3_aa: CASSLGEGAVTDTQYF
clone_size: .; cdr3_length: 14; v_call: TRBV20-1; d_call: .; j_call: TRBJ1-1; cdr3_nt: TGCAGTGCCACCCAAGGGGCTTGGAACACTGAAGCTTTCTTT; cdr3_aa: CSATQGAWNTEAFF
clone_size: .; cdr3_length: 12; v_call: TRBV4-1; d_call: .; j_call: TRBJ1-1; cdr3_nt: TGCGCCAGCAGCCAGGGAGAGGGCGCAGCTTTCTTT; cdr3_aa: CASSQGEGAAFF
clone_size: few; cdr3_length: 15; v_call: TRBV6-6; d_call: TRBD2; j_call: TRBJ2-5; cdr3_nt: TGTGCCGGCAGTGATCTTGGGACTAGCGGAGAGACCCAGTACTTC; cdr3_aa: CAGSDLGTSGETQYF
clone_size: few; cdr3_length: 14; v_call: TRBV7-2; d_call: .; j_call: TRBJ2-7; cdr3_nt: TGTGCCAGCAGCTTAGGCAGCGGCCCCGCCGAGCAGTACTTC; cdr3_aa: CASSLGSGPAEQYF
clone_size: .; cdr3_length: 17; v_call: TRBV5-1; d_call: TRBD1; j_call: TRBJ2-7; cdr3_nt: TGCGCCAGCAGCTTGGGCGATTACGGGACAGGGCCCTACGAGCAGTACTTC; cdr3_aa: CASSLGDYGTGPYEQYF
clone_size: .; cdr3_length: 14; v_call: TRBV7-9; d_call: .; j_call: TRBJ2-7; cdr3_nt: TGTGCCAGCAGCACCGGGACCCCCACCTACGAGCAGTACTTC; cdr3_aa: CASSTGTPTYEQYF
clone_size: many; cdr3_length: 15; v_call: TRBV11-2; d_call: TRBD1; j_call: TRBJ2-3; cdr3_nt: TGTGCCAGCAGCCCTCGGACAGGGGGCATGGATACGCAGTATTTT; cdr3_aa: CASSPRTGGMDTQYF
clone_size: few; cdr3_length: 13; v_call: TRBV12-3/TRBV12-4; d_call: .; j_call: TRBJ2-7; cdr3_nt: TGTGCCACTAAGAGACGGGACGGCTACGAGCAGTACTTC; cdr3_aa: CATKRRDGYEQYF
clone_size: once; cdr3_length: 11; v_call: TRBV20-1; d_call: .; j_call: TRBJ1-2; cdr3_nt: TGCAGTGCCCAGGATGGGGGTGGCTACACCTTC; cdr3_aa: CSAQDGGGYTF
clone_size: .; cdr3_length: 19; v_call: TRBV3-1; d_call: .; j_call: TRBJ2-7; cdr3_nt: TGTGCCAGCAGCCAAGAGTCGGGGAGCTCGGTACAGCCACTGGGTCGGCAGTACTTC; cdr3_aa: CASSQESGSSVQPLGRQYF
clone_size: .; cdr3_length: 12; v_call: TRBV29-1; d_call: .; j_call: TRBJ1-1; cdr3_nt: TGCAGCGTTGAGGTAACCTCGACTGAAGCTTTCTTT; cdr3_aa: CSVEVTSTEAFF
clone_size: few; cdr3_length: 14; v_call: TRBV6-6; d_call: .; j_call: TRBJ2-1; cdr3_nt: TGTGCCAGCAGTCCTATGGCAGGGGTAAATGAGCAGTTCTTC; cdr3_aa: CASSPMAGVNEQFF